Each of the 15 T cell receptor beta chains below was sequenced from the same sample in a study of blood T cell repertoires in COVID-19. Generated by immunoSEQ multiplex PCR, the TCRdb table keeps only in-frame clones and is missing some. Seen here are roughly 91,000 clones, 70% to 85% observed once, and the top ten hold approximately 6.8%. Sequenced: peripheral blood. Source of these receptors: a man in his 70s with acute or convalescent COVID-19.

The V and J genes are TRBV7-6 and TRBJ1-6; TRBD1 is a possible D gene (6 bases). The germline V gene encodes CDR1 SGHVS and CDR2 FNYEAQ. The length of the CDR3 is 15 residues. V lost 5 bases, J lost 8 bases, and 16 bases lay in between. CDR3 DNA sequence: TGTGCCAGCAGCCGACTCGAACAGGGAGATTCACCCCTCCACTTT. This encodes CASSRLEQGDSPLHF.

The chain is built from TRBV6-5 and TRBJ1-4; 9 nucleotides align to TRBD1. The CDR3 contains 16 residues. Trimming at V came to 0 bases and at J to 5 bases, leaving 4 bases not matched to a gene. In germline, CDR1 is MNHEY, CDR2 SVGAGI. The CDR3 region has the DNA TGTGCCAGCAGTTACTCGTGGACAGGGGAGAATGAAAAACTGTTTTTT. Amino acids: CASSYSWTGENEKLFF.

The V call is TRBV7-2, the J call TRBJ1-1; 9 positions agree with TRBD1. Germline trimming cut 2 bases from V and 5 bases from J; bases unmatched to any gene: 3. CDR3 length: 14 residues. The V gene's germline CDR1 is SGHTA and CDR2 FQGNSA. The CDR3 loop reads CASSLWDRDTEAFF. CDR3 nucleotide sequence: TGTGCCAGCAGCTTATGGGACAGGGATACTGAAGCTTTCTTT.

The chain recombines TRBV6-5 with TRBJ1-2; 8 bases are shared with TRBD1. This CDR3 is built from 14 residues. Per the germline V gene, CDR1 is MNHEY and CDR2 is SVGAGI. J gave up 6 bases and V 2 bases, and 5 bases lay outside the gene matches. The CDR3: CASSYMTGVDGYTF. The CDR3, as DNA: TGTGCCAGCAGTTACATGACAGGGGTCGATGGCTACACCTTC.

V is TRBV7-8 and J is TRBJ2-1; 8 nucleotides agree with TRBD2. CDR3 length: 16 residues. The V gene's germline CDR1 is SGHVS and CDR2 FQNEAQ. V shed 2 bases, J shed 2 bases, and the junction held 5 bases outside the gene matches. The CDR3 region is CASSLRLARPYNEQFF. DNA of the CDR3: TGTGCCAGCAGCTTACGACTAGCGCGGCCCTACAATGAGCAGTTCTTC.

V and J are TRBV5-4 and TRBJ2-3; TRBD2 matches at 14 bases. V trimming: 4 bases; J trimming: 6 bases; junction bases outside the gene matches: 10. CDR1 and CDR2 from the germline V gene are SGHNT and YYREEE (reference sequence). The CDR3 covers 17 residues. This CDR3 reads CASSGPGLAGAVDTQYF. In nucleotides, the CDR3 is TGTGCCAGCAGCGGTCCGGGACTAGCGGGAGCCGTGGATACGCAGTATTTT. Complete variable domain (other parts from reference TRBV5-4 and TRBJ2-3): ETGVTQSPTHLIKTRGQQVTLRCSSQSGHNTVSWYQQALGQGPQFIFQYYREEENGRGNFPPRFSGLQFPNYSSELNVNALELDDSALYLCASSGPGLAGAVDTQYFGPGTRLTVL.

The chain joins TRBV5-6 to TRBJ2-3; 7 bases are shared with TRBD1. This CDR3 has 15 residues. CDR1 is SGHDT and CDR2 is YYEEEE in the germline V gene. V lost 1 base to trimming and J lost 3 bases; unmatched junction nucleotides: 5. The CDR3 sequence: CASSLTDRETDTQYF. Written as DNA, the CDR3 is TGTGCCAGCAGCTTGACCGACAGGGAAACAGATACGCAGTATTTT.

This chain joins TRBV28 and TRBJ2-7, with 8 nucleotides matching TRBD2. This CDR3 contains 15 residues. Trimming took 5 bases from V and 0 from J; bases not matched to a gene: 6. Germline V lookup: CDR1 MDHEN, CDR2 SYDVKM. The CDR3 loop reads CASSPTGTSSYEQYF. DNA of the CDR3: TGTGCCAGCAGTCCTACCGGGACTAGCTCCTACGAGCAGTACTTC.

The chain uses TRBV7-9 and TRBJ2-7; 10 bases are a match to TRBD2. This CDR3 is 15 amino acids long. Unmatched junction bases numbered 11, after V lost 7 bases and J lost 5 bases. From germline, CDR1 is SEHNR and CDR2 FQNEAQ (reference sequence). For the CDR3, the DNA is TGTGCCAGCACCAATAGGCTAGCGGGAGTTGACGAGCAGTACTTC. Translated: CASTNRLAGVDEQYF.

This chain connects TRBV27 to TRBJ2-1, with 8 bases aligning to TRBD1. The germline V gene has CDR1 MNHEY and CDR2 SMNVEV (reference sequence). The ends lost 5 bases at V and 6 bases at J; junction bases unmatched: 6. This CDR3 region has 14 residues. The CDR3 coding sequence is TGTGCCAGCAGTGACGACAGGGGTGCCAATGAGCAGTTCTTC. Translated, it gives CASSDDRGANEQFF.

CDR3 region: CASSEARTGNQPQHF. CDR3 sequence (DNA): TGTGCCAGCAGTGAAGCGCGAACAGGCAATCAGCCCCAGCATTTT. This chain uses TRBV2 with TRBJ1-5; D is unclear. V dropped 0 bases and J dropped 2 bases, with 8 bases sitting between them. Germline CDR1 is SNHLY and CDR2 is FYNNEI. The CDR3 consists of 15 residues.

This rearrangement joins TRBV6-5 to TRBJ2-7, with 8 bases matching TRBD1. Trimming cost V 6 bases and J 2 bases; bases outside gene matches: 9. CDR1 is MNHEY and CDR2 is SVGAGI in the germline V gene. CDR3 length: 15 residues. DNA for the CDR3: TGTGCCAGCAGGACTACTTACAGGGGGACCTACGAGCAGTACTTC. Its protein product is CASRTTYRGTYEQYF.

This clone was seen a handful of times. V is TRBV5-1 and J is TRBJ2-2, with D maybe TRBD2 (5 bases). The CDR3 spans 16 residues. The germline V gene has CDR1 SGHRS and CDR2 YFSETQ. V was cut by 1 base and J by 5 bases, with 15 bases left in between. The CDR3 reads CASSLQPGSITGELFF. CDR3 bases: TGCGCCAGCAGCTTGCAACCGGGAAGTATTACCGGGGAGCTGTTTTTT.

The CDR3 reads CASSLETFSATEAFF. DNA of the CDR3: TGTGCCAGCAGTCTAGAGACTTTTTCTGCCACTGAAGCTTTCTTT. The genes are TRBV6-5 and TRBJ1-1; unclear D gene. Looked up from germline, CDR1 is MNHEY and CDR2 is SVGAGI. The CDR3 consists of 15 residues. Trimming removed 5 bases from V and 4 bases from J, with 17 bases in between.

The V gene is TRBV6-5, the J gene TRBJ1-6; D may be TRBD1 (5 bases). The CDR3 has 15 residues. Germline V lookup: CDR1 MNHEY, CDR2 SVGAGI. V lost 0 bases, J lost 7 bases, and 10 bases lay in between. CDR3 in DNA: TGTGCCAGCAGTTACTCGCGACAGACAAATTCACCCCTCCACTTT. It codes for CASSYSRQTNSPLHF.